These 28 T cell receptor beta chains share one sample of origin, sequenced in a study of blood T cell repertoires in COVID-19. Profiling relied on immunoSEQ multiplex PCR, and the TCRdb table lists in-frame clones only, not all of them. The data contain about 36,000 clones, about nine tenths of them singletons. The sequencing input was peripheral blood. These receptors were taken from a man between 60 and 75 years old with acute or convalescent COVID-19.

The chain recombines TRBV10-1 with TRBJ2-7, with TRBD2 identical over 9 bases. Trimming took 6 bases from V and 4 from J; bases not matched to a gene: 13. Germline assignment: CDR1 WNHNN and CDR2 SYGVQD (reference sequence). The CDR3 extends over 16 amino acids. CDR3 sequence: CASSVGVLAGFYEQYV. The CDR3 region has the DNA TGCGCCAGCAGCGTCGGCGTCCTAGCGGGATTTTACGAGCAGTACGTC.

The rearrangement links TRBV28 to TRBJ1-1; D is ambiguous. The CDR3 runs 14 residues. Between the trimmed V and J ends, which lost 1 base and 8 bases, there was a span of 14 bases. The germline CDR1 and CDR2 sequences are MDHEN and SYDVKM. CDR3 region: CASSLLGRPDEAFF. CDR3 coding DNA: TGTGCCAGCAGTTTATTGGGCCGGCCCGACGAAGCTTTCTTT.

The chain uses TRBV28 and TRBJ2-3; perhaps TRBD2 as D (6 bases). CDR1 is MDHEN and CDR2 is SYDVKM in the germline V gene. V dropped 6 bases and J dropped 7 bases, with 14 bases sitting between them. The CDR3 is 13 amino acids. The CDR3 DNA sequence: TGTGCCAGCAGCTTTGGGACTGCCTATACGCAGTATTTT. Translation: CASSFGTAYTQYF.

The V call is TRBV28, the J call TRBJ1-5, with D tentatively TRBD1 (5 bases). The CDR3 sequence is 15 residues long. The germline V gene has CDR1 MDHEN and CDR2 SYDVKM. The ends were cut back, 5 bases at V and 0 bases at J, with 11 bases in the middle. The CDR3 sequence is CASSTDRYSNQPQHF. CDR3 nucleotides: TGTGCCAGCAGTACAGACAGATATAGCAATCAGCCCCAGCATTTT.

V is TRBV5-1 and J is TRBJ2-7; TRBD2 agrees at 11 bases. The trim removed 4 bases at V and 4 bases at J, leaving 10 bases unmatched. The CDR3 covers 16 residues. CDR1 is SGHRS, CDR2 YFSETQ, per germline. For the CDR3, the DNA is TGCGCCAGCAGCCCTCCTAGCGGGAGGCATCCTTACGAGCAGTACGTC. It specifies CASSPPSGRHPYEQYV.

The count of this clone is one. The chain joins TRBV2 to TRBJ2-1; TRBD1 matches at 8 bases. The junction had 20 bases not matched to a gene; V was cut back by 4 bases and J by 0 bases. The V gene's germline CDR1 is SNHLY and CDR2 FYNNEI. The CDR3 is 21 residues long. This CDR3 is CASSAPANRDRTKYSYNEQFF. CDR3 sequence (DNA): TGTGCCAGCAGTGCCCCCGCAAACCGGGACAGGACGAAATACTCCTACAATGAGCAGTTCTTC.

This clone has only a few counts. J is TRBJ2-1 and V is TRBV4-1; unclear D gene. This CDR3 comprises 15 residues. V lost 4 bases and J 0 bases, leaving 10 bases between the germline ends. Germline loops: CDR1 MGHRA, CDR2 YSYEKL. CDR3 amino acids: CASSPKDNSYNEQFF. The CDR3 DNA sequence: TGCGCCAGCAGCCCCAAAGACAACTCCTACAATGAGCAGTTCTTC.

This CDR3 reads CASSLGRRGYEQYV. The CDR3 coding sequence is TGTGCCAGCAGCTTGGGGAGGCGGGGGTACGAGCAGTACGTC. The chain combines TRBV5-6 with TRBJ2-7; 7 bases line up with TRBD2. CDR3 length equals 14 residues. J was trimmed by 4 bases and V by 0 bases; bases with no gene match: 4. Germline V CDR1 and CDR2: SGHDT, YYEEEE.

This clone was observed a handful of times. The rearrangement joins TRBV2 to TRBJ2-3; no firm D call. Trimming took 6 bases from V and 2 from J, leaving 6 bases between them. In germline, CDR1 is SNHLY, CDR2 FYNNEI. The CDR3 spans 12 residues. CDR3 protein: CASRLYTDTQYF. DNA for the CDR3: TGTGCCAGCAGACTCTACACAGATACGCAGTATTTT.

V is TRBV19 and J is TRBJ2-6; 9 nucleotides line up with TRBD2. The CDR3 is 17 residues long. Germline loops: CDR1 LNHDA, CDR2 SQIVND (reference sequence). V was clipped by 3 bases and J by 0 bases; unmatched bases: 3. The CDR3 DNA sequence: TGTGCCAGTAGTATCGCGGGAGGGTCCTCTGGGGCCAACGTCCTGACTTTC. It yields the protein CASSIAGGSSGANVLTF.

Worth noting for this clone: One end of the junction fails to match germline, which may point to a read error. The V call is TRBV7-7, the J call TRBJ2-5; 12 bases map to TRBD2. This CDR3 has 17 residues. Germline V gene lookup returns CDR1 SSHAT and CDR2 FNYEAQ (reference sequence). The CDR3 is CASSLVSTSGSAETQYF. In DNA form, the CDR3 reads TGTGCTAGCAGCTTAGTATCGACTAGCGGGAGCGCAGAGACCCAGTACTTC.

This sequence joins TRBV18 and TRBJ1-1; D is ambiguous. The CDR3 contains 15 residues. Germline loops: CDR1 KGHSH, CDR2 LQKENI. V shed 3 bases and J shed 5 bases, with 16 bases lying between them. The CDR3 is CASSPPGPGGTEAFF. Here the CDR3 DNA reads TGTGCCAGCTCACCCCCGGGCCCTGGAGGGACTGAAGCTTTCTTT.

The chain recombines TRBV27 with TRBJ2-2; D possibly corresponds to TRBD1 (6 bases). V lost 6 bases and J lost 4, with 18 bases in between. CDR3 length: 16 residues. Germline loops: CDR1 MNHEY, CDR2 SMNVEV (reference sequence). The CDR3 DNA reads TGTGCCAGCAGCCAAACCAGGGGATATGGCACCGGGGAGCTGTTTTTT. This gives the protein CASSQTRGYGTGELFF.

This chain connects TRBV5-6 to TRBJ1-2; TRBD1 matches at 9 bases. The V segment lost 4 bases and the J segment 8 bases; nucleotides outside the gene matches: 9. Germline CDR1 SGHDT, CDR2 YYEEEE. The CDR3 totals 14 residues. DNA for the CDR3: TGTGCCAGCAGCCTGCCTAGGACAGGGGACGGCTACACCTTC. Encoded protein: CASSLPRTGDGYTF.

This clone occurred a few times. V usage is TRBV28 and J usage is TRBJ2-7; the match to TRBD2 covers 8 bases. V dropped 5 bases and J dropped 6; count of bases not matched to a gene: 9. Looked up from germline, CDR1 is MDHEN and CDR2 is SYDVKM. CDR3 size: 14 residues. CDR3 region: CASSLGTSRVEQYF. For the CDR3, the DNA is TGTGCCAGCAGTCTAGGGACTAGTCGCGTCGAGCAGTACTTC.

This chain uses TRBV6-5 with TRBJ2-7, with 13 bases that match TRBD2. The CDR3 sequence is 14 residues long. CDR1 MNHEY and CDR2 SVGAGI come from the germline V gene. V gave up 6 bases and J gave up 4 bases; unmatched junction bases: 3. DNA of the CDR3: TGTGCCAGCAGCGAGACTAGCGGGAGGTACGAGCAGTACTTC. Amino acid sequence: CASSETSGRYEQYF.

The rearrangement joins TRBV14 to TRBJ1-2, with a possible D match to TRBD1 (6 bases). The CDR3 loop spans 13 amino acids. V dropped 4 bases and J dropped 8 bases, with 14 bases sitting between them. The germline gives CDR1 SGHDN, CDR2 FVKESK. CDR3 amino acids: CASSPRGGTGYTF. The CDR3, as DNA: TGTGCCAGCAGCCCGCGCGGGGGCACCGGCTACACCTTC.

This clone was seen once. CDR3 bases: TGCAGTGCTAGTAAGGAGGGCAACTTCTATGGCTACACCTTC. Residues: CSASKEGNFYGYTF. This chain joins TRBV20-1 and TRBJ1-2, with D hard to call. CDR1 DFQATT and CDR2 SNEGSKA come from the germline V gene (reference sequence). The ends were cut back, 3 bases at V and 4 bases at J, with 15 bases in the middle. The length of the CDR3 is 14 residues.

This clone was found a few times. The CDR3 sequence: CASTARSSYNSPLHF. Here the CDR3 DNA reads TGTGCCAGCACCGCCCGGAGCTCCTATAATTCACCCCTCCACTTT. The chain has TRBV2 and TRBJ1-6, with D uncertain. This CDR3 has 15 residues. The germline V and J ends were trimmed by 7 bases and 0 bases, with 10 bases remaining between them. The germline CDR1 and CDR2 sequences are SNHLY and FYNNEI.

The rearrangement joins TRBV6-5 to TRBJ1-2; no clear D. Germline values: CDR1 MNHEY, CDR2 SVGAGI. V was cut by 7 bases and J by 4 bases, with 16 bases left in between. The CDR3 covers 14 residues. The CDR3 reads CASTEAEGLYGYTF. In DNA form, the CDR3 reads TGTGCCAGCACAGAGGCGGAGGGCCTCTATGGCTACACCTTC.

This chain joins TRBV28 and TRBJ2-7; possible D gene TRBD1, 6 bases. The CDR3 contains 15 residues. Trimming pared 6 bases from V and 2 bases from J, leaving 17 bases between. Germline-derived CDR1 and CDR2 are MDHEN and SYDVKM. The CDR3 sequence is CASRPGHLTPYEQYF. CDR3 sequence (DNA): TGTGCCAGCAGGCCGGGACACCTTACTCCCTACGAGCAGTACTTC.

As DNA, the CDR3 is TGTGCCAGCTCACGAGGGGGTGGAGAGACCCAGTACTTC. Residues: CASSRGGGETQYF. The rearrangement uses TRBV18 and TRBJ2-5, with D perhaps matching TRBD1 (6 bases). The germline gives CDR1 KGHSH, CDR2 LQKENI. The V end was cut by 4 bases, the J end by 4 bases, with 10 bases between. CDR3 size: 13 residues.

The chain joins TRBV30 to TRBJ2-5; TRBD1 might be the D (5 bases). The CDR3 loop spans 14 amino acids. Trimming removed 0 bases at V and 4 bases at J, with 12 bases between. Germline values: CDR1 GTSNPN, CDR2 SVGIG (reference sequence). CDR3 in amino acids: CAWSVRGGGETQYF. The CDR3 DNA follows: TGTGCCTGGAGTGTAAGGGGTGGCGGAGAGACCCAGTACTTC. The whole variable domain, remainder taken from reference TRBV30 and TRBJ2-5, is SQTIHQWPATLVQPVGSPLSLECTVEGTSNPNLYWYRQAAGRGLQLLFYSVGIGQISSEVPQNLSASRPQDRQFILSSKKLLLSDSGFYLCAWSVRGGGETQYFGPGTRLLVL.

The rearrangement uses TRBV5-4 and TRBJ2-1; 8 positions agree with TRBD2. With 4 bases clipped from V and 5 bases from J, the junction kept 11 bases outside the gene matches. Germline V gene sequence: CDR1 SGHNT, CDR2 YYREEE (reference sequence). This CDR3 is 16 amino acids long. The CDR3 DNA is TGTGCCAGCAGCCCCGGAGGAGCGGGAGTCCACAATGAGCAGTTCTTC. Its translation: CASSPGGAGVHNEQFF.

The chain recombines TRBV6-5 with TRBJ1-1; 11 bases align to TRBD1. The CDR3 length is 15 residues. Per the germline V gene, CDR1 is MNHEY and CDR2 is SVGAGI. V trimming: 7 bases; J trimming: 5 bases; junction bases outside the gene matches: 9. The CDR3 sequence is CASTINRDRGTEAFF. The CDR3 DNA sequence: TGTGCCAGCACTATAAACCGGGACAGGGGGACTGAAGCTTTCTTT.

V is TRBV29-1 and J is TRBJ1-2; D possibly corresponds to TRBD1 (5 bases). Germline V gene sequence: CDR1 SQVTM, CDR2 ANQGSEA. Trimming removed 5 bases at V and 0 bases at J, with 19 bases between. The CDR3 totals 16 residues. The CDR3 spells CSVYMEGLGPNYGYTF. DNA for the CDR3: TGCAGCGTTTACATGGAGGGACTCGGTCCTAACTATGGCTACACCTTC. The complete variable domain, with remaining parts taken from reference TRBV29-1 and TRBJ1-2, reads SAVISQKPSRDICQRGTSLTIQCQVDSQVTMMFWYRQQPGQSLTLIATANQGSEATYESGFVIDKFPISRPNLTFSTLTVSNMSPEDSSIYLCSVYMEGLGPNYGYTFGSGTRLTVV.

DNA of the CDR3: TGTGCCAGCTTGGCCGGCGGGAGGGGCGGCGAGCAGTACGTC. As protein: CASLAGGRGGEQYV. The chain employs TRBV6-5 and TRBJ2-7; TRBD2 agrees at 9 bases. V was pared by 8 bases and J by 6 bases, with 11 bases of the junction left unmatched. The germline V gene has CDR1 MNHEY and CDR2 SVGAGI. This CDR3 has 14 residues.

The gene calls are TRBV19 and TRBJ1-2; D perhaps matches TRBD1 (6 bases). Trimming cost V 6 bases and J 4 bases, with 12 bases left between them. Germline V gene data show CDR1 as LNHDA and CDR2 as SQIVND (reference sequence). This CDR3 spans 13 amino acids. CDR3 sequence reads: CASRQGFGYGYTF. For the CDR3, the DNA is TGTGCCAGTAGACAGGGATTTGGCTATGGCTACACCTTC.